The rows below give T cell receptor beta chains drawn from one sample of a study of Ad26.COV2.S vaccination and SARS-CoV-2 variants. This table comes from immunoSEQ multiplex PCR, and its TCRdb copy is limited to in-frame clones, with some not included. The data hold 350,000 to 450,000 clones, with 83% observed a single time. Sequenced here: peripheral blood, sampled in a trial of Ad26.COV2.S vaccine versus placebo. The origin of the receptors is a person between 18 and 59 years old who received the Ad26.COV2.S COVID-19 vaccine or a placebo. The CDR3 runs from the conserved cysteine through the conserved F or W. The D gene is left open where the match is weak. Part of the rows lack a size; the others show once, few, many or a class for expanded clones.

j_call d_call v_call clone_size cdr3_nt cdr3_aa
TRBJ2-3 - TRBV6-5 - TGTGCCAGCAGTTACTCGAGTCTTCCCACAGATACGCAGTATTTT CASSYSSLPTDTQYF
TRBJ2-7 - TRBV11-3 - TGTGCCAGCAGCTTAGCGCGCGAGCAGTACTTC CASSLAREQYF
TRBJ1-2 - TRBV28 - TGTGCCAGCAGCTCTACCCCCTATGGCTACACCTTC CASSSTPYGYTF
TRBJ2-3 - TRBV28 - TGTGCCAGCACCCGGTTACATACGCAGTATTTT CASTRLHTQYF
TRBJ1-6 - TRBV4-1 - TGCGCCAGCAGCCAAGTTCGGTCACCCCTCCACTTT CASSQVRSPLHF
TRBJ2-1 TRBD2 TRBV5-1 - TGCGCCAGCCGTTCCCTAGCGGTCTCCTACAATGAGCAGTTCTTC CASRSLAVSYNEQFF
TRBJ1-5 - TRBV7-2 - TGTGCCAGCAGCTTAGAAGCAGGAAGGCCCCGCCAGCATTTT CASSLEAGRPRQHF
TRBJ2-6 - TRBV5-1 - TGCGCCAGCAGCTTGATAGGAAGCTCTGGGGCCAACGTCCTGACTTTC CASSLIGSSGANVLTF
TRBJ1-2 - TRBV2 - TGTGCCAGCAGTGAGGGGAACTATGGCTACACCTTC CASSEGNYGYTF
TRBJ1-5 - TRBV19 - TGTGCCAGTAGTATTTTCGGCCGGCAGGCCCTACGGGTTCAGCCCCAGCATTTT CASSIFGRQALRVQPQHF
TRBJ2-7 - TRBV5-1 once TGCGCCAGCAGCTCAGGGGGGTCCTACGAGCAGTACTTC CASSSGGSYEQYF
TRBJ1-1 TRBD1 TRBV6-2/TRBV6-3 - TGTGCCAGCAGTTACAGCTTCGGGACAGGGGTGGAAGCTTTCTTT CASSYSFGTGVEAFF
TRBJ1-4 - TRBV7-2 - TGTGCCAGCAGCTTATCGGGACGGATTAATGAAAAACTGTTTTTT CASSLSGRINEKLFF
TRBJ1-2 - TRBV6-1 - TGTGCCAGCAGTGAAGGGGCAGAGAATGGCTACACCTTC CASSEGAENGYTF
TRBJ2-5 - TRBV5-1 - TGCGCCAGCAGCTTGAGCGAGACCCAGTACTTC CASSLSETQYF
TRBJ1-1 TRBD1 TRBV9 - TGTGCCAGCAGCCCAAGATCCGGGACAGGGAGAGCTTTCTTT CASSPRSGTGRAFF
TRBJ2-7 TRBD2 TRBV25-1 - TGTGCCAGCAGTGATTTCCGGGCAGCGGGAGCAGGCCACGAGCAGTACTTC CASSDFRAAGAGHEQYF
TRBJ1-6 - TRBV5-1 - TGCGCCAGCAGCGGTGTGGACGGACTAAATTCACCCCTCCACTTT CASSGVDGLNSPLHF
TRBJ1-2 - TRBV29-1 - TGCTCCTTTGGTGATGGCTACACCTTC CSFGDGYTF
TRBJ2-1 TRBD2 TRBV3-1/TRBV3-2 - TGTGCCAGCAGCCAAGATTGGACTAGCGGGATCGATGAGCAGTTCTTC CASSQDWTSGIDEQFF
TRBJ1-1 TRBD1 TRBV7-2 - TGTGCCAGCAGCTTACAGGGGGCGGACACTGAAGCTTTCTTT CASSLQGADTEAFF
TRBJ2-1 TRBD2 TRBV7-3 - TGTGCCAGCAGCCCTAACTTTGCGGGAGTTTTTGAGCAGTTCTTC CASSPNFAGVFEQFF
TRBJ1-1 - TRBV19 once TGTGCCAGTAGTAATGGGGGCAGTAGGACTGAAGCTTTCTTT CASSNGGSRTEAFF
TRBJ2-7 TRBD2 TRBV7-2 few TGTGCCAGCAGCACTACTAGCGGGGGTTCCGAGCAGTACTTC CASSTTSGGSEQYF
TRBJ1-2 - TRBV7-9 few TGTGCCAGCAGCTTAGGGCCCGCGGCGGACGCAGGGGTGTTTGGCTACACCTTC CASSLGPAADAGVFGYTF
TRBJ2-3 - TRBV7-2 - TGTGCCAGCAGCTTAGCTCCTATGCGCAGGTTAATCACAGATACGCAGTATTTT CASSLAPMRRLITDTQYF
TRBJ2-7 - TRBV23-1 - TGCGCCAGCAGGCCTCTAGCGCAGAGCTCCTACGAGCAGTACTTC CASRPLAQSSYEQYF
TRBJ2-1 - TRBV9 - TGTGCCAGCAGCGAGCTACCAGGGGGGAGCTCCTACAATGAGCAGTTCTTC CASSELPGGSSYNEQFF
TRBJ2-5 - TRBV12-3/TRBV12-4 - TGTGCCAGCAGTTTTGGGGGATTCGAGACCCAGTACTTC CASSFGGFETQYF
TRBJ2-5 - TRBV2 - TGTGCCAGCAGAGTCGGGACTGCGTACTTC CASRVGTAYF
TRBJ1-2 - TRBV4-3 - TGCGCCAGCAGCCAGACGTTGGGGGGATCGAGCGATGGCTACACCTTC CASSQTLGGSSDGYTF
TRBJ2-7 - TRBV10-2 - TGCGCCACCAGAGTAGGGCCGGGCTCCTACGAGCAGTACTTC CATRVGPGSYEQYF
TRBJ2-1 TRBD2 TRBV9 - TGTGCCAGCAGCGTAGTCCTAGCGGGATCCTACAATGAGCAGTTCTTC CASSVVLAGSYNEQFF
TRBJ1-2 - TRBV11-3 - TGTGCCAGCAGCTTAACTTCCCACGGAGGCTACACCTTC CASSLTSHGGYTF
TRBJ2-1 - TRBV19 - TGTGCCAGTAGGAGGCCAGGCAGCACAGAGCAGTTCTTC CASRRPGSTEQFF
TRBJ2-7 - TRBV15 - TGTGCCACCAGCAGGGATCAGGGGCCTTTCTACGAGCAGTACTTC CATSRDQGPFYEQYF
TRBJ2-3 - TRBV5-1 - TGCGCCAGCAGCTGGGGGACGGGGACAGATACGCAGTATTTT CASSWGTGTDTQYF
TRBJ2-6 - TRBV5-4 once TGTGCCAGCAGCCGTGCTGGGGCCAACGTCCTGACTTTC CASSRAGANVLTF
TRBJ1-1 TRBD1 TRBV2 - TGTGCCAGCGCTGGACAGGGCCGTGAAGCTTTCTTT CASAGQGREAFF
TRBJ1-1 - TRBV18 once TGTGCCAGCTCCCTCCGGTCCAGGGACGGTGAAGCTTTCTTT CASSLRSRDGEAFF
TRBJ2-2 - TRBV19 - TGTGCCAGTAGTCTAAGGGTGGGGGCCGGGGAGCTGTTTTTT CASSLRVGAGELFF
TRBJ1-3 - TRBV9 few TGTGCCAGCAGCGTAGGGAGGGGGAATGGAAACACCATATATTTT CASSVGRGNGNTIYF
TRBJ1-3 - TRBV7-2 - TGTGCCAGCAGCTTAGTACAGGGTACGGGAAACACCATATATTTT CASSLVQGTGNTIYF
TRBJ2-3 - TRBV7-3 - TGTGCCAGCAGCGCCTCCGCCCCTAGCACAGATACGCAGTATTTT CASSASAPSTDTQYF
TRBJ2-7 - TRBV7-9 few TGTGCCAGCAGATTCGGACAGAGCCCTGTCGAGCAGTACTTC CASRFGQSPVEQYF
TRBJ2-1 TRBD2 TRBV18 - TGTGCCAGCTCAGCGATAGCGGGAGGCTCCTACAATGAGCAGTTCTTC CASSAIAGGSYNEQFF
TRBJ2-7 TRBD2 TRBV27 - TGTGCCAGCAGTTTTCTCGGGGGGAGCTACGAGCAGTACTTC CASSFLGGSYEQYF
TRBJ2-7 - TRBV5-4 - TGTGCCAGCAGCTTGATAGGACCAACAGCCTACGAGCAGTACTTC CASSLIGPTAYEQYF
TRBJ2-1 TRBD2 TRBV13 - TGTGCCAGCAGCTCCCCTCGGGCGGGAGCGGCCTACAATGAGCAGTTCTTC CASSSPRAGAAYNEQFF
TRBJ2-5 TRBD1 TRBV2 once TGTGCCAGCAGTTTGACAGGGGGCGAGGGGTACTTC CASSLTGGEGYF
TRBJ2-7 TRBD1 TRBV7-8 - TGTGCCAGCAGCCCATCGGGACAGGGGTACGAGCAGTACTTC CASSPSGQGYEQYF
TRBJ2-3 TRBD2 TRBV19 - TGTGCCAGTAGTATTTCCCCTAGCGGGGGGGCAGATACGCAGTATTTT CASSISPSGGADTQYF
TRBJ1-1 TRBD1 TRBV7-2 - TGTGCCAGCAGCTTATCAGGGGGGACTGAAGCTTTCTTT CASSLSGGTEAFF